This T cell receptor (beta chain) was found in a study of cytomegalovirus exposure and HLA in healthy donors. Study results and limitations: Only CMV serostatus was available as immune exposure information.

Trimming cost V 2 bases and J 6 bases; bases outside gene matches: 6. The CDR3 is made up of 15 amino acids. Germline CDR1 reads KGHSH; CDR2 reads LQKENI. This clone has more than one count but fewer than ten. Its antigen is unknown. Both 60 Vbeta primers and 13 Jbeta primers went into the PCR. Profiling relied on immunoSEQ multiplex PCR, and the TCRdb table lists in-frame clones only, not all of them. Among roughly 250,000 clones listed, 80% were seen once. The source of this sequence is a girl aged 2-10 years in good health and CMV-seronegative. Source material: PBMCs. The chain couples TRBV18 to TRBJ2-1; 8 bases are a match to TRBD2. The CDR3 bases are TGTGCCAGCTCACCAATCAGCGGGAGTTCCAATGAGCAGTTCTTC. Translated: CASSPISGSSNEQFF.